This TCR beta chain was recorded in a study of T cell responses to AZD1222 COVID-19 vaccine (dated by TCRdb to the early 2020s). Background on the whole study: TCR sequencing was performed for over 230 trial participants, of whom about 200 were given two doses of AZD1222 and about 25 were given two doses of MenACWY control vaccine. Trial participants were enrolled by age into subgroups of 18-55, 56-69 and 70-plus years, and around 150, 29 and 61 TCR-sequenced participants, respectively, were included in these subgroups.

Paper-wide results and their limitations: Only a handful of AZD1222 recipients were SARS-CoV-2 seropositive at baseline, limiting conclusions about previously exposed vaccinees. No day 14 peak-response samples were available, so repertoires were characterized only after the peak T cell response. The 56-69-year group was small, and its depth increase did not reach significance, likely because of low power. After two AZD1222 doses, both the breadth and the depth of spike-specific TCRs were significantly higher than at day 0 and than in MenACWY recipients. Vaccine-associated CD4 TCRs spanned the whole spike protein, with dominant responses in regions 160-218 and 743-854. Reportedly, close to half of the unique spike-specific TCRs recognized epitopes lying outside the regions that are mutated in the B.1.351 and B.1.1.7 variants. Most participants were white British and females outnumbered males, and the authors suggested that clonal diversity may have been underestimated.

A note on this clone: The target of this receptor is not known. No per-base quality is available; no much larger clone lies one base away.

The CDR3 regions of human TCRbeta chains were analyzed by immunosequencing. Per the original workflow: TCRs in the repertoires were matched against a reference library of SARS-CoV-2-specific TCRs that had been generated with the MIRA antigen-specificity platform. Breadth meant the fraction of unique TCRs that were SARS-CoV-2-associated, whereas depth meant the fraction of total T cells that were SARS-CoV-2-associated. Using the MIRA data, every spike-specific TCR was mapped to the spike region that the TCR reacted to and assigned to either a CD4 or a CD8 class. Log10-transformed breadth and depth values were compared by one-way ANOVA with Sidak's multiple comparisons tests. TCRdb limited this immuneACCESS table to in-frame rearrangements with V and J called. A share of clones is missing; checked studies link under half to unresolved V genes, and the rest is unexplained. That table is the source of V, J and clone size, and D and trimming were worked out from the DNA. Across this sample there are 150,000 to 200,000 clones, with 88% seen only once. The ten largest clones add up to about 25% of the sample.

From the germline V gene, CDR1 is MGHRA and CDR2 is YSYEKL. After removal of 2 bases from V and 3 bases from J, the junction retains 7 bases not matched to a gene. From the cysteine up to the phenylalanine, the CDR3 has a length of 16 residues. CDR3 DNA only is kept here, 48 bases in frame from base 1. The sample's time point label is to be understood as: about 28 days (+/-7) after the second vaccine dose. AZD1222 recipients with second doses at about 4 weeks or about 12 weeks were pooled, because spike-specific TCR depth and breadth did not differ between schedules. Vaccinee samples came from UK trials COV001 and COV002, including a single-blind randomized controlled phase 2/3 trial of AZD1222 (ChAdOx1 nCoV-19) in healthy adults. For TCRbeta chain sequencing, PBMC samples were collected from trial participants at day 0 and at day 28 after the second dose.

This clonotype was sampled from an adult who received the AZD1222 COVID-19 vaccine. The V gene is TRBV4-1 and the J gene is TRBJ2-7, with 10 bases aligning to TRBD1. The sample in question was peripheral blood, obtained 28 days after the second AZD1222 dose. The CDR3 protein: CASSQIPGQGNYEQYF. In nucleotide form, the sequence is TGCGCCAGCAGCCAAATTCCGGGACAGGGGAACTACGAGCAGTACTTC.